One T cell receptor beta chain is described in this entry. This specimen belongs to a study of blood T cell repertoires in COVID-19. Study-wide context: Collection of acute and convalescent COVID-19 samples took place in the United States, Italy and Spain. PBMCs, B-cell-depleted T cells, or T cells provided the cDNA or gDNA that made up the material.

V lost 2 bases to trimming and J lost 8 bases, with 6 bases between them. Germline V lookup: CDR1 MNHNS, CDR2 SASEGT. This CDR3 has 12 amino acids. Generated by immunoSEQ multiplex PCR, the TCRdb table keeps only in-frame clones and is missing some. The table lists under 95,000 clones, roughly four fifths of them singletons. The chain has TRBV6-1 and TRBJ2-2; the D is unclear. This sequence originates from a woman older than 75 with acute or convalescent COVID-19. What was sequenced was peripheral blood. CDR3 coding DNA: TGTGCCAGCAGTGAACAGTGGGGGGAGCTGTTTTTT. It codes for CASSEQWGELFF.